Reported below is one TCR beta chain. The target of this receptor is not known. Within one base of it there is no much larger clone, and no base qualities were kept. Collaborating institutions collected whole blood in K2EDTA tubes following their own protocols. Collaborator samples were shipped for TCRbeta analysis as frozen whole blood, isolated PBMCs, or DNA extracted from either sample type. The data stem from a study of blood T cell repertoires in COVID-19 (dated by TCRdb to 2018 to 2021). In terms of the full investigation: Collaborator samples came from the United States, Italy and Spain and covered acute and convalescent phases of COVID-19. The repertoires were released in a freely available public database meant as a resource for research on the immune response to SARS-CoV-2. The prospective study material was composed of cDNA or gDNA derived from T cells, B-cell-depleted T cells, or PBMCs. Nearly every sample came with metadata listing a de-identified subject ID, COVID-19 status, age in years and sex. Samples were obtained from the ongoing ImmuneRACE study (first 160 participants) and from about 1,300 subjects provided by 6 global collaborators. Where available, HLA class I and class II types were taken from metadata supplied by the sample provider and were not determined by assay-based typing. Subjects who had been exposed to COVID-19, were actively infected with it, or had recovered from it provided the deeply sampled blood TCRbeta repertoires that made up the dataset. The investigation overall reported the following: The quantity of clinical and demographic metadata differed by source and by participant and was supplied without curation.

TCRbeta CDR3 regions were amplified from genomic DNA using the immunoSEQ Assay, a bias-controlled multiplex PCR. For the original study's pipeline: Nucleated cell counts per sample were estimated from amplification of reference gene primers within the assay. To quantify the absolute abundance of each unique TCRbeta CDR3 rearrangement, sequence reads were collapsed and filtered. For each sample, productive Simpson clonality was calculated by taking the square root of Simpson's diversity index across productive rearrangements. TCRdb retrieved this table from immuneACCESS and kept in-frame rearrangements only. Not all clones are present; in checked studies, unresolved V genes account for under half, and no reason is known for the remainder. V and J calls and clone size are those listed in that table; D and trimming were worked out from the DNA. The sample table records 75,000 to 95,000 clones; 55% to 80% of these occur just once. The top ten clonotypes cover approximately 25% of the sample.

Reading the germline V gene gives CDR1 SGDLS and CDR2 YYNGEE. V is pared back by 1 base and J by 8 bases, with 13 bases lying between the germline termini. The CDR3 sequence holds 14 residues, the cysteine and phenylalanine included. The CDR3 DNA has 42 bases and is translated from base 1. The rearranged chain carries TRBV9 and TRBJ2-1; the D segment could be TRBD1, given 5 matching bases. The sample comprised peripheral blood. The sequence was obtained from a woman aged 55-70 years in a cohort sampled during active or convalescent COVID-19. Read as DNA, the sequence is TGTGCCAGCAGCGTACGACAGAGGCTGGATGAGCAGTTCTTC. The resulting protein is CASSVRQRLDEQFF.